Below, 18 T cell receptor beta chains from the same sample are listed, as sequenced in a study of T-cell reconstitution after alpha-beta-depleted transplantation in children. As it was prepared, the TCRbeta library received unique molecular identifiers. TCRdb called the PCR reads again in MiXCR, with one record for every CDR3 protein. The sample includes fewer than 85,000 distinct CDR3 sequences, roughly an eighth of them seen just once. The sequencing used PBMCs, mostly from graft donor cells, collected 180 days after TCRalphabeta/CD19-depleted stem cell transplant. All receptors come from a male patient between 2 and 9 years old who had a stem cell transplant for acute lymphoblastic leukemia, so the T cells may come from the graft donor.

There are many counts of this clonotype. V gene TRBV5-1 combines with J gene TRBJ1-2; D is unclear. Germline V gene lookup returns CDR1 SGHRS and CDR2 YFSETQ. V lost 4 bases to trimming and J lost 0 bases, with 25 bases between them. The CDR3 consists of 19 residues. In DNA, the CDR3 is TGCGCCAGCAGCCTTAGACGGTCATGGCCCACGGAGGCTAACTATGGCTACACCTTC. Amino acid sequence: CASSLRRSWPTEANYGYTF.

This clonotype was observed at least ten times. The chain has TRBV12-3 or TRBV12-4 and TRBJ1-3, with D hard to call. Deletions cut 1 base from V and 1 base from J, with 5 bases between. The CDR3 runs to 14 residues. CDR3 sequence reads: CASSLGRSGNTIYF. CDR3 sequence (DNA): TGTGCCAGCAGTTTAGGCAGATCTGGAAACACCATATATTTT.

The chain uses TRBV20-1 and TRBJ1-1; unclear D gene. Trimming left V 0 bases short and J 0 bases short, with 11 bases between. Per germline, CDR1 DFQATT and CDR2 SNEGSKA (reference sequence). This CDR3 spans 15 amino acids. The CDR3 loop reads CSARDGSAVNTEAFF. The CDR3 region has the DNA TGCAGTGCTAGAGATGGGTCGGCGGTGAACACTGAAGCTTTCTTT.

This chain connects TRBV28 to TRBJ2-7, with a tentative D call TRBD2 (6 bases). This CDR3 spans 13 amino acids. The V gene lost 6 bases and the J gene lost 1 base, with 10 bases spanning the gap. Looked up from germline, CDR1 is MDHEN and CDR2 is SYDVKM. The CDR3 DNA reads TGTGCCAGCAGATCCGGGACTTCCTACGAGCAGTACTTC. This sequence encodes CASRSGTSYEQYF. Complete variable domain (other parts from reference TRBV28 and TRBJ2-7): DVKVTQSSRYLVKRTGEKVFLECVQDMDHENMFWYRQDPGLGLRLIYFSYDVKMKEKGDIPEGYSVSREKKERFSLILESASTNQTSMYLCASRSGTSYEQYFGPGTRLTVT.

This clonotype appeared a few times. The chain recombines TRBV19 with TRBJ1-6; 8 positions match TRBD1. Germline trimming cut 6 bases from V and 5 bases from J; bases unmatched to any gene: 6. The CDR3 covers 15 residues. Germline V gene lookup returns CDR1 LNHDA and CDR2 SQIVND (reference sequence). This CDR3 reads CASSFLDRDNSPLHF. CDR3 DNA sequence: TGTGCCAGTAGCTTTCTGGACAGGGATAATTCACCCCTCCACTTT.

This clonotype was seen more than once but under ten times. This rearrangement joins TRBV4-3 to TRBJ2-7; D not certain. Germline V gene sequence: CDR1 LGHNA, CDR2 YSLEER. Trimming took off 0 bases at V and 3 bases at J, with 6 bases between the two ends. The CDR3 loop spans 13 amino acids. DNA of the CDR3: TGCGCCAGCAGCCAAGAGTTGTACTACGAGCAGTACTTC. Residues: CASSQELYYEQYF.

This clonotype has only a few counts. The chain has TRBV12-3 or TRBV12-4 and TRBJ1-4; a possible D gene is TRBD1 (6 bases). The V end lost 6 bases, the J end lost 8 bases, and 13 bases lay between the germline ends. This CDR3 comprises 13 residues. The CDR3 sequence is CASSFPRGEKLFF. The CDR3 nucleotides read TGTGCCAGCAGCTTTCCCAGGGGAGAAAAACTGTTTTTT.

This clonotype qualifies as medium-sized. V and J are TRBV20-1 and TRBJ2-7; TRBD2 matches at 10 bases. The V segment lost 5 bases and the J segment 3 bases; nucleotides outside the gene matches: 7. Per the germline V gene, CDR1 is DFQATT and CDR2 is SNEGSKA (reference sequence). The CDR3 extends over 14 amino acids. The CDR3 DNA reads as TGCAGTGCTTCTCCTAGCGGGAGTCTCTACGAGCAGTACTTC. Protein: CSASPSGSLYEQYF.

This clonotype is categorized as medium-sized. The chain couples TRBV28 to TRBJ2-3; tentatively, D is TRBD1 (6 bases). V was clipped by 8 bases and J by 2 bases, with 17 bases between them. This CDR3 is 15 amino acids long. The germline V gene has CDR1 MDHEN and CDR2 SYDVKM. This chain's CDR3 is CASARTEDTTDTQYF. The DNA of the CDR3 is TGTGCCAGCGCCCGGACAGAAGATACCACAGATACGCAGTATTTT.

For the CDR3, the DNA is TGCGCCAGCAGCCTGGACTCTGGGGCCAACGTCCTGACTTTC. Translating it yields CASSLDSGANVLTF. The V gene is TRBV4-1, the J gene TRBJ2-6; no reliable D call. The CDR3 runs 14 residues. Germline values: CDR1 MGHRA, CDR2 YSYEKL. Trimming pared 4 bases from V and 0 bases from J, leaving 4 bases between.

This clonotype was seen a handful of times. The chain carries TRBV5-1 and TRBJ1-5, with D hard to call. Germline V gene sequence: CDR1 SGHRS, CDR2 YFSETQ. V gave up 5 bases and J gave up 3 bases, with 9 bases separating them. This CDR3 is 13 amino acids long. The CDR3 nucleotides are TGCGCCAGCAGGGAGTGGGTCAATCAGCCCCAGCATTTT. Translation: CASREWVNQPQHF.

This clonotype was observed a few times. V is TRBV20-1 and J is TRBJ1-1, with D possibly being TRBD1 (6 bases). Trimming took 0 bases from V and 9 from J, leaving 8 bases between them. Germline V gene lookup returns CDR1 DFQATT and CDR2 SNEGSKA (reference sequence). The CDR3 has 11 amino acids. CDR3: CSAREDRQAFF. Written as DNA, the CDR3 is TGCAGTGCTAGAGAGGACAGACAAGCTTTCTTT.

The chain employs TRBV15 and TRBJ1-2; D may be TRBD1 (6 bases). V was clipped by 0 bases and J by 2 bases, with 13 bases between them. The CDR3 loop spans 16 amino acids. Germline V gives CDR1 LNHNV, CDR2 YYDKDF (reference sequence). The CDR3: CATSRESSTGNYGYTF. In DNA, the CDR3 is TGTGCCACCAGCAGAGAATCCTCCACAGGGAACTATGGCTACACCTTC.

There are a few counts of this clonotype. The gene calls are TRBV10-3 and TRBJ1-3; TRBD1 matches 11 bases. Germline trimming cut 3 bases from V and 8 bases from J; bases unmatched to any gene: 3. Germline lookup yields CDR1 ENHRY and CDR2 SYGVKD. The CDR3 runs 14 residues. This chain's CDR3 is CAISDRDRGDTIYF. CDR3 nucleotide sequence: TGTGCCATCAGTGACCGGGACAGGGGGGACACCATATATTTT.

This chain links TRBV29-1 with TRBJ2-3, with a weak D call TRBD2 (6 bases). The CDR3 consists of 14 residues. V was clipped by 5 bases and J by 2 bases, with 14 bases between them. Germline values: CDR1 SQVTM, CDR2 ANQGSEA. The CDR3 DNA follows: TGCAGCGTTCTGGGTGGGACTCTCACAGATACGCAGTATTTT. Its translation is CSVLGGTLTDTQYF.

The rearrangement uses TRBV5-1 and TRBJ1-6; D not certain. The length of the CDR3 is 15 residues. V was shortened by 2 bases and J by 3 bases, with 9 bases between the two germline ends. Per germline, CDR1 SGHRS and CDR2 YFSETQ. The CDR3 nucleotides are TGCGCCAGCAGCTTCGGTTTACGCTATAATTCACCCCTCCACTTT. Translated: CASSFGLRYNSPLHF.

The V call is TRBV2, the J call TRBJ2-1; 10 bases agree with TRBD1. This CDR3 is 15 amino acids long. The V segment lost 7 bases and the J segment 4 bases; nucleotides outside the gene matches: 7. Germline V CDR1 and CDR2: SNHLY, FYNNEI. In DNA form, the CDR3 reads TGTGCCAGCACCCGACAGGGGGCACCTTACAATGAGCAGTTCTTC. Translated: CASTRQGAPYNEQFF.

The chain couples TRBV20-1 to TRBJ2-1; 7 nucleotides match TRBD2. V lost 3 bases, J lost 4 bases, and 6 bases stayed unmatched. The CDR3 sequence is 14 residues long. CDR1 and CDR2 (germline): DFQATT, SNEGSKA (reference sequence). CDR3 region: CSARRGSNYNEQFF. CDR3 nucleotides: TGCAGTGCTAGGCGGGGGTCAAATTACAATGAGCAGTTCTTC.